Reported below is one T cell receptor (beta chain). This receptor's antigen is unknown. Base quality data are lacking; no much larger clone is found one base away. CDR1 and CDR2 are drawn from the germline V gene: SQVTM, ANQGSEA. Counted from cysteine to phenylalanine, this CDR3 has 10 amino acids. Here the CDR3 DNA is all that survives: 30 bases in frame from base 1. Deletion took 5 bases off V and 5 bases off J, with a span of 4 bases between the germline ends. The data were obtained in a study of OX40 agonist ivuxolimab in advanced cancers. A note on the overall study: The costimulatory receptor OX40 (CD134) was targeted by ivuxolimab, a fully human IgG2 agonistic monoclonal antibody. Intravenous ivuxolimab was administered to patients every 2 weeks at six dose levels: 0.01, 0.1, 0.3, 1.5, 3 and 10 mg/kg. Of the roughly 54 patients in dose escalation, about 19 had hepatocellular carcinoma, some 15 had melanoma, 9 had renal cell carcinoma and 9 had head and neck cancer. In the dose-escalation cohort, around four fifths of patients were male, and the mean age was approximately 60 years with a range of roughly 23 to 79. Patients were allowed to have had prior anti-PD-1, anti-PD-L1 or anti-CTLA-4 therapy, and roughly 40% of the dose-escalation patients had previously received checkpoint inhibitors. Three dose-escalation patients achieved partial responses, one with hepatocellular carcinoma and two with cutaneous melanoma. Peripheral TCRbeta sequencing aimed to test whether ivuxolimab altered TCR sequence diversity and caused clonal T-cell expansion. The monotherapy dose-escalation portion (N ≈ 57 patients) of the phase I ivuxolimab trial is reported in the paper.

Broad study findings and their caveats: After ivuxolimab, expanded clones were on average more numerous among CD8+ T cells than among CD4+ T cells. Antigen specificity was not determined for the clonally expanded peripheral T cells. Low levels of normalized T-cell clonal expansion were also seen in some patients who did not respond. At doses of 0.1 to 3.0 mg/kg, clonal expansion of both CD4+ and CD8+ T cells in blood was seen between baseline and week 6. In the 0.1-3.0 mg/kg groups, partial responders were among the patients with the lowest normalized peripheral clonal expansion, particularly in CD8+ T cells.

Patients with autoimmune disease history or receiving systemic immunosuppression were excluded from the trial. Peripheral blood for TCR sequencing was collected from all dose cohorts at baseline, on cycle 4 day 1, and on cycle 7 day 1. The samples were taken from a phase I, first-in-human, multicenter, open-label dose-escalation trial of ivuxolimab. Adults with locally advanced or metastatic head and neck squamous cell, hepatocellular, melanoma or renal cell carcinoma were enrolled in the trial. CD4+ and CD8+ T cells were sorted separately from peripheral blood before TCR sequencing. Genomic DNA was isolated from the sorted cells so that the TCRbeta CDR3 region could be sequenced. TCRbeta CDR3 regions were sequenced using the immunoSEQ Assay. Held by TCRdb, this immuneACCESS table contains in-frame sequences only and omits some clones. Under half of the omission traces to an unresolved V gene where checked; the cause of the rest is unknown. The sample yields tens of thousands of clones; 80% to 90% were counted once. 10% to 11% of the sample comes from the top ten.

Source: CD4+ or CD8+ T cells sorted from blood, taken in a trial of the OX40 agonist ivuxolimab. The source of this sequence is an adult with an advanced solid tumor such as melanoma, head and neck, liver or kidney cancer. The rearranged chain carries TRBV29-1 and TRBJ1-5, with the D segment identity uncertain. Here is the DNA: TGCAGCGTTCAGTATCAGCCCCAGCATTTT. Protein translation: CSVQYQPQHF.